This entry lists 14 T cell receptor beta chains sequenced from one sample in a study of blood T cell repertoires in COVID-19. Assay: immunoSEQ multiplex PCR; the TCRdb copy retains only in-frame clones and omits some. Altogether about 180,000 clones are present, approximately 88% being singletons, with the ten largest covering 2.5% to 3.5%. Source material: peripheral blood. These receptors were taken from a woman aged 60-70 years with acute or convalescent COVID-19.

The rearrangement uses TRBV3-1 (or the pseudogene TRBV3-2) and TRBJ1-5; maybe TRBD1 (5 bases). Germline V gene sequence: CDR1 LGHDT, CDR2 YNNKEL (reference sequence). This CDR3 has 15 amino acids. V shed 0 bases and J shed 5 bases, with 11 bases lying between them. CDR3 sequence: CASSQDIQDHQPQHF. CDR3 nucleotide sequence: TGTGCCAGCAGCCAAGATATACAGGATCATCAGCCCCAGCATTTT.

This chain joins TRBV14 and TRBJ2-5; D uncertain. The V and J ends lost 2 bases and 1 base respectively, with 8 bases between them. From germline, CDR1 is SGHDN and CDR2 FVKESK. The CDR3 loop spans 14 amino acids. The CDR3: CASSQYQFQETQYF. The CDR3 DNA follows: TGTGCCAGCAGCCAATACCAGTTCCAAGAGACCCAGTACTTC.

The CDR3 sequence: CASSYSRGGGTEAFF. CDR3 DNA: TGTGCCAGCAGTTACTCGAGGGGGGGCGGAACTGAAGCTTTCTTT. The V and J genes are TRBV6-5 and TRBJ1-1, with a weak D call TRBD1 (6 bases). Trimming took 0 bases from V and 5 from J, leaving 13 bases between them. Per germline, CDR1 MNHEY and CDR2 SVGAGI. The CDR3 consists of 15 residues.

V and J are TRBV7-2 and TRBJ1-2; 7 nucleotides agree with TRBD1. V shed 1 base and J 0 bases; nucleotides not matched to a gene: 5. Germline assignment: CDR1 SGHTA and CDR2 FQGNSA. This CDR3 comprises 16 residues. CDR3 residues: CASSLGPGQTNYGYTF. CDR3 nucleotides: TGTGCCAGCAGCTTAGGCCCGGGACAGACTAACTATGGCTACACCTTC.

The V gene is TRBV7-9, the J gene TRBJ2-3; TRBD2 matches at 12 bases. The CDR3 contains 16 residues. The J segment lost 2 bases and the V segment lost 4 bases, leaving 4 bases of the junction unmatched. Germline CDR1 reads SEHNR; CDR2 reads FQNEAQ (reference sequence). CDR3 sequence: CASSSGLAGLTDTQYF. CDR3 in DNA: TGTGCCAGCAGCTCCGGACTAGCGGGGCTCACAGATACGCAGTATTTT.

This clone was detected many times. Here the CDR3 reads CASSQYPQETQYF. In DNA, the CDR3 is TGTGCCAGCAGCCAGTATCCCCAAGAGACCCAGTACTTC. The chain uses TRBV5-4 and TRBJ2-5; D is undetermined. Trimming cost V 4 bases and J 1 base, with 8 bases left between them. Germline values: CDR1 SGHNT, CDR2 YYREEE (reference sequence). This CDR3 has 13 amino acids.

This clone was counted a single time. V usage is TRBV6-5 and J usage is TRBJ2-2; D is ambiguous. Germline-derived CDR1 and CDR2 are MNHEY and SVGAGI. The CDR3 contains 13 residues. V dropped 6 bases and J dropped 7 bases, with 12 bases sitting between them. The CDR3 is CASRQNRVGELFF. CDR3 DNA: TGTGCCAGCAGACAAAATCGGGTCGGGGAGCTGTTTTTT.

This clone was detected a few times. One junction end disagrees with the germline gene, perhaps due to a read error. Other nucleotide sequences from this sample produce the same CDR3. V is TRBV12-5 and J is TRBJ2-7; D is perhaps TRBD2 (5 bases). The CDR3 sequence is 12 residues long. Per germline, CDR1 LGHNT and CDR2 FRNRAP. CDR3 in DNA: TGTGCTAGTGGTTTTGACATCGGGGAGCGAAACTTC. Protein product: CASGFDIGERNF.

The chain uses TRBV5-1 and TRBJ2-1; 8 bases are shared with TRBD2. J gave up 5 bases and V 0 bases, and 10 bases lay outside the gene matches. Germline V lookup: CDR1 SGHRS, CDR2 YFSETQ. CDR3 length: 17 amino acids. DNA of the CDR3: TGCGCCAGCAGCTTGGAAATAACAGCGGGAGCCAACAATGAGCAGTTCTTC. Amino acids: CASSLEITAGANNEQFF. Filled out from reference TRBV5-1 and TRBJ2-1, the complete variable domain reads KAGVTQTPRYLIKTRGQQVTLSCSPISGHRSVSWYQQTPGQGLQFLFEYFSETQRNKGNFPGRFSGRQFSNSRSEMNVSTLELGDSALYLCASSLEITAGANNEQFFGPGTRLTVL.

This clone was seen more than once but under ten times. The chain uses TRBV7-9 and TRBJ1-1; D might be TRBD1 (5 bases). CDR3 length: 13 residues. The ends were cut back, 0 bases at V and 5 bases at J, with 7 bases in the middle. Germline V gives CDR1 SEHNR, CDR2 FQNEAQ (reference sequence). As DNA, the CDR3 is TGTGCCAGCAGCTTAGCGACAGAGACTGAAGCTTTCTTT. Protein sequence: CASSLATETEAFF. The full variable domain, rest sourced from reference TRBV7-9 and TRBJ1-1, is DTGVSQNPRHKITKRGQNVTFRCDPISEHNRLYWYRQTLGQGPEFLTYFQNEAQLEKSRLLSDRFSAERPKGSFSTLEIQRTEQGDSAMYLCASSLATETEAFFGQGTRLTVV.

The CDR3 loop is CASRQGSYEQYF. The CDR3 coding sequence is TGTGCCAGCAGACAGGGCTCCTACGAGCAGTACTTC. The V call is TRBV6-6, the J call TRBJ2-7, with D maybe TRBD1 (6 bases). The CDR3 is made up of 12 amino acids. The V and J ends lost 6 bases and 0 bases respectively, with 6 bases between them. Germline values: CDR1 MNHNY, CDR2 SVGAGI (reference sequence).

The rearrangement links TRBV12-3 or TRBV12-4 to TRBJ1-6; the D is unclear. This CDR3 has 12 residues. Trimming took 2 bases from V and 14 from J, leaving 10 bases between them. CDR3 sequence: CASSLKKQALHF. The CDR3 DNA reads TGTGCCAGCAGTTTAAAGAAGCAGGCCCTCCACTTT.

The V call is TRBV7-4, the J call TRBJ2-2, with D uncertain. The length of the CDR3 is 14 residues. V was pared by 1 base and J by 6 bases, with 9 bases between. Per germline, CDR1 SGHVT and CDR2 SQSDAQ. The CDR3 sequence is CASSLGPFAGELFF. CDR3 nucleotide sequence: TGTGCCAGCAGCTTAGGGCCCTTTGCCGGGGAGCTGTTTTTT.

The chain joins TRBV5-1 to TRBJ2-1; D gene uncertain. V was trimmed by 0 bases and J by 5 bases, leaving 6 bases between them. Germline-derived CDR1 and CDR2 are SGHRS and YFSETQ. The CDR3 has 13 residues. CDR3 amino acids: CASSLDPDNEQFF. The CDR3 DNA reads as TGCGCCAGCAGCTTGGACCCAGACAATGAGCAGTTCTTC. Looking up the rest from reference TRBV5-1 and TRBJ2-1 gives the full variable domain: KAGVTQTPRYLIKTRGQQVTLSCSPISGHRSVSWYQQTPGQGLQFLFEYFSETQRNKGNFPGRFSGRQFSNSRSEMNVSTLELGDSALYLCASSLDPDNEQFFGPGTRLTVL.